This T cell receptor beta chain derives from a study of blood T cell repertoires in COVID-19 (dated by TCRdb to the early 2020s). At the level of the whole study: The collaborator samples originated in the United States, Italy and Spain and spanned the acute and convalescent phases of COVID-19. The material from the prospective study consisted of cDNA or gDNA derived from T cells, B-cell-depleted T cells, or PBMCs. Subjects who had been exposed to COVID-19, were actively infected with it, or had recovered from it provided the deeply sampled blood TCRbeta repertoires that made up the dataset. The repertoires were released in a freely available public database meant as a resource for research on the immune response to SARS-CoV-2. Samples were obtained from the ongoing ImmuneRACE study (first 160 participants) and from some 1,200 subjects provided by 6 global collaborators. Sample metadata almost always included a de-identified subject ID, COVID-19 status, age in years and sex. Where available, HLA class I and class II types were taken from metadata supplied by the sample provider and were not determined by assay-based typing. The full study reports these points: Clinical and demographic metadata were provided uncurated, with the amount varying by source and participant.

Each collaborating institution followed its own protocols to collect whole blood in K2EDTA tubes. For TCRbeta analysis, collaborator samples were shipped as frozen whole blood, as isolated PBMCs, or as DNA extracted from either sample type. TCRbeta CDR3 regions were amplified from genomic DNA by means of the immunoSEQ Assay, a bias-controlled multiplex PCR. Per the original workflow: The number of nucleated cells in each sample was estimated from the amplification of reference gene primers within the assay. To quantify the absolute abundance of each unique TCRbeta CDR3 rearrangement, sequence reads were collapsed and filtered. Productive Simpson clonality was computed per sample as the square root of Simpson's diversity index over productive rearrangements. TCRdb carries this immuneACCESS record with in-frame sequences only. Its versions omit some clonotypes, under half of them owing to an unresolved V gene in the studies checked, with the rest unexplained. From that table come the V and J calls and clone size; the DNA was used to work out D and trimming. The sample table lists over 200,000 clones, approximately 85% of them with a count of one. The ten largest clones take up around 0.67% of the sample.

V trim: 1 base; J trim: 2 bases; unmatched bases: 5. CDR1 and CDR2, per the germline V gene, are SGHTA and FQGNSA. From cysteine to phenylalanine, the CDR3 is 16 amino acids long. Of all the DNA, just the CDR3 is kept, 48 bases in frame from base 1. For this clone: What this receptor recognizes is not known. It has no much larger one-base neighbor in the sample; base qualities were not kept.

Sample: peripheral blood. The receptor comes from a human donor in a cohort sampled during active COVID-19. Here the chain combines TRBV7-2 and TRBJ2-3, and 8 bases in between align with TRBD2. The CDR3 has the sequence CASSLGRGAPTDTQYF. The bases are TGTGCCAGCAGCTTAGGGCGGGGGGCGCCCACAGATACGCAGTATTTT.